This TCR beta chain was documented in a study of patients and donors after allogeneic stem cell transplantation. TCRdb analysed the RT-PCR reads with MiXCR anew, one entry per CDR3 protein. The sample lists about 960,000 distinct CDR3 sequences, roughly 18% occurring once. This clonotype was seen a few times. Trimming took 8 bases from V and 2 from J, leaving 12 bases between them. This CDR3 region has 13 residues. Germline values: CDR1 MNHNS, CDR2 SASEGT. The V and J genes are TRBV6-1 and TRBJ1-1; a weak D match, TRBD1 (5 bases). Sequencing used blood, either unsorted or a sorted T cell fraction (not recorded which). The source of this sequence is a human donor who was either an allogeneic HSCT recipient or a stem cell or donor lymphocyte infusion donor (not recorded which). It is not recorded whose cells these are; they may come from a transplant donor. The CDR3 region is CASWGSKNTEAFF. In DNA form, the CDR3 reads TGTGCCAGCTGGGGCAGCAAAAACACTGAAGCTTTCTTT.